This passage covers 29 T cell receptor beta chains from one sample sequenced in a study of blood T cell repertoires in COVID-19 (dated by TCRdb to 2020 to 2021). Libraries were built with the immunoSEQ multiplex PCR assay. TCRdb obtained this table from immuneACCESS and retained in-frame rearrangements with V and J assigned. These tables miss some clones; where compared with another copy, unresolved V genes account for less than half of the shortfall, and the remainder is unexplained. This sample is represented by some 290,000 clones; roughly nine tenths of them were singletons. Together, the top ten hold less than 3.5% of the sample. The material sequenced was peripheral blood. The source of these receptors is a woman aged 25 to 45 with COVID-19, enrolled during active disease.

DNA for the CDR3: TGTGCCAGCAGAACAGGGGGACAAGAGACCCAGTACTTC. This gives the protein CASRTGGQETQYF. V is TRBV28 and J is TRBJ2-5; 8 bases agree with TRBD1. This CDR3 spans 13 amino acids. Germline V gives CDR1 MDHEN, CDR2 SYDVKM. Losses at the gene ends were 6 bases for V and 2 bases for J; bases not matched to a gene: 2.

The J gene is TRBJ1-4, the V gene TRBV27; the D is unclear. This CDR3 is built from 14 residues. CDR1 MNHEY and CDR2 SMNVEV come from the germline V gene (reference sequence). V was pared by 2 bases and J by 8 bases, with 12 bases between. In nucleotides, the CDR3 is TGTGCCAGCAGTTTAACGGGGTGGTCAGAAAAACTGTTTTTT. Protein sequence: CASSLTGWSEKLFF.

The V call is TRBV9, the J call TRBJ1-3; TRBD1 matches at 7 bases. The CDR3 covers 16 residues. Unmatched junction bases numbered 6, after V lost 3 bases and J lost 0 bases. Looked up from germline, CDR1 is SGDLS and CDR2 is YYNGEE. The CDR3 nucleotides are TGTGCCAGCAGCGGACCGGGACAGCACTCTGGAAACACCATATATTTT. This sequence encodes CASSGPGQHSGNTIYF. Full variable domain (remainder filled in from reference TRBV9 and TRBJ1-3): DSGVTQTPKHLITATGQRVTLRCSPRSGDLSVYWYQQSLDQGLQFLIQYYNGEERAKGNILERFSAQQFPDLHSELNLSSLELGDSALYFCASSGPGQHSGNTIYFGEGSWLTVV.

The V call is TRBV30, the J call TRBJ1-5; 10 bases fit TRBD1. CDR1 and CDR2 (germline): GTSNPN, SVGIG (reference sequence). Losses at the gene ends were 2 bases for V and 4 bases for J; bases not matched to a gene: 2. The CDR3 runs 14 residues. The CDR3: CAWSQGQGNQPQHF. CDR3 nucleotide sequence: TGTGCCTGGAGTCAGGGACAGGGGAATCAGCCCCAGCATTTT.

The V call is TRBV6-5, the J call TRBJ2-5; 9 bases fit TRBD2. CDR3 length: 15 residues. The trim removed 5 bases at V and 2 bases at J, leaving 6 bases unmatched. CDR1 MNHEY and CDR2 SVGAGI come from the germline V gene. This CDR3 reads CASSISGRSQETQYF. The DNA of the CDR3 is TGTGCCAGCAGTATTAGCGGGAGAAGTCAAGAGACCCAGTACTTC.

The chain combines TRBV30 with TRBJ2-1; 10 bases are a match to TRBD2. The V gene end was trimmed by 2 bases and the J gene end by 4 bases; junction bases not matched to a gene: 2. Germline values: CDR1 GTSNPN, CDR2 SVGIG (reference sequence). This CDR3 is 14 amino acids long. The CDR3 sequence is CAWSTSGIYNEQFF. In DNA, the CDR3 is TGTGCCTGGAGTACTAGCGGGATTTACAATGAGCAGTTCTTC.

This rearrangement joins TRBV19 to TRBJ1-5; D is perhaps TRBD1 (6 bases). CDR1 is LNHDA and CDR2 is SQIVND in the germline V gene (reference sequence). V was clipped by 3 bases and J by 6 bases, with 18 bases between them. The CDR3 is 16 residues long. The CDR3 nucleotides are TGTGCCAGTAGTATTTTTCCGGGGGGCTTAACTCAGCCCCAGCATTTT. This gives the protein CASSIFPGGLTQPQHF.

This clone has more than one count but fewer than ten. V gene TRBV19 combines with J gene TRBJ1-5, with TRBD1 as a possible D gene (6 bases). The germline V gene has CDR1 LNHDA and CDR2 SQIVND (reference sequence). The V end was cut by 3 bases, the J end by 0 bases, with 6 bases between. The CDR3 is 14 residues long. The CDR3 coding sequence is TGTGCCAGTAGTATGGACAGTAGCAATCAGCCCCAGCATTTT. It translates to CASSMDSSNQPQHF.

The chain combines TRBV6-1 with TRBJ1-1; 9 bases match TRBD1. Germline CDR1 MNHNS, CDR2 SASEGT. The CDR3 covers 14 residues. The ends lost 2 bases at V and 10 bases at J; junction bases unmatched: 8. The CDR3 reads CASSESDRGLRAFF. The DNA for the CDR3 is TGTGCCAGCAGTGAATCCGACAGGGGGTTACGAGCTTTCTTT.

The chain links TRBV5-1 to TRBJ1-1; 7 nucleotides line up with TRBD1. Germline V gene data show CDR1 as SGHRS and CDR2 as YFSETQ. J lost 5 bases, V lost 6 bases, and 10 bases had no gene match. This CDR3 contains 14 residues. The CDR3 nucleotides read TGCGCCAGCACCCCTCTTACAGGGGAAACTGAAGCTTTCTTT. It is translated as CASTPLTGETEAFF.

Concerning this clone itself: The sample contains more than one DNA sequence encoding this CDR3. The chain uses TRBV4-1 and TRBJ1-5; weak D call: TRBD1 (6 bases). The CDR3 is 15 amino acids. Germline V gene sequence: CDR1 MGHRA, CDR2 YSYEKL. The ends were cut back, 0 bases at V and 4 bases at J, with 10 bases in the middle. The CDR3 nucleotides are TGCGCCAGCAGCCAAGAATCGCAGGGGAATCAGCCCCAGCATTTT. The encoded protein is CASSQESQGNQPQHF.

The CDR3 protein is CASSWGLVTYEQYF. The CDR3 nucleotides are TGCGCCAGCAGCTGGGGACTAGTCACCTACGAGCAGTACTTC. This chain joins TRBV5-1 and TRBJ2-7, with 8 bases aligning to TRBD2. This CDR3 is built from 14 residues. Germline V lookup: CDR1 SGHRS, CDR2 YFSETQ. Trimming took 3 bases from V and 2 from J; bases not matched to a gene: 4.

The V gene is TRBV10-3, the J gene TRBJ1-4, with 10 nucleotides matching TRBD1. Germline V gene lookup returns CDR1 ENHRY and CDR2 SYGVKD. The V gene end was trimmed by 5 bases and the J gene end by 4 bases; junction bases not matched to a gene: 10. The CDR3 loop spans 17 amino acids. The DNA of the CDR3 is TGTGCCATCAGTTCTCCGGGACAGGGGCCTAATAATGAAAAACTGTTTTTT. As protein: CAISSPGQGPNNEKLFF.

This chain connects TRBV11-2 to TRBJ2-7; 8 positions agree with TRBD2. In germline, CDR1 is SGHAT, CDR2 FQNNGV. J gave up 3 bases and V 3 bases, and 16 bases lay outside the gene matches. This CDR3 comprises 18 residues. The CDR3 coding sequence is TGTGCCAGCAGCTTCCTTCGACGCAAAGCGGGAGCAGTCTACGAGCAGTACTTC. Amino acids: CASSFLRRKAGAVYEQYF.

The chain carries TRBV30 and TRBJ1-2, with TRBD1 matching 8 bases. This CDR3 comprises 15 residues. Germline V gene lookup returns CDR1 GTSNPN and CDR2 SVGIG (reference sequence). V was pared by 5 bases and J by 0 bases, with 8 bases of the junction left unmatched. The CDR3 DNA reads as TGTGCCTGGGACCGGACAGGGAGGCCTAACTATGGCTACACCTTC. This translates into CAWDRTGRPNYGYTF.

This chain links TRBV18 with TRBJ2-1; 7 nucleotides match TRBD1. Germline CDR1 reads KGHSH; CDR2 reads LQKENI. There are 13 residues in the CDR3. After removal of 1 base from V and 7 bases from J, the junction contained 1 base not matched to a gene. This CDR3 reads CASSPQGANEQFF. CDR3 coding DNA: TGTGCCAGCTCACCACAGGGGGCAAATGAGCAGTTCTTC. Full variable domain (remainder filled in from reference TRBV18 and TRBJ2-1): NAGVMQNPRHLVRRRGQEARLRCSPMKGHSHVYWYRQLPEEGLKFMVYLQKENIIDESGMPKERFSAEFPKEGPSILRIQQVVRGDSAAYFCASSPQGANEQFFGPGTRLTVL.

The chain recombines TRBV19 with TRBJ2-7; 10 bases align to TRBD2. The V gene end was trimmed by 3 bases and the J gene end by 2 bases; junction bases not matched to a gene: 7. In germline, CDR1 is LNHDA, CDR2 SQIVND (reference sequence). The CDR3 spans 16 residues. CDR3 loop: CASSIPRTSGTYEQYF. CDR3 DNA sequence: TGTGCCAGTAGTATCCCCCGGACTAGCGGAACCTACGAGCAGTACTTC. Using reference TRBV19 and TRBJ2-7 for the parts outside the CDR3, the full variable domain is DGGITQSPKYLFRKEGQNVTLSCEQNLNHDAMYWYRQDPGQGLRLIYYSQIVNDFQKGDIAEGYSVSREKKESFPLTVTSAQKNPTAFYLCASSIPRTSGTYEQYFGPGTRLTVT.

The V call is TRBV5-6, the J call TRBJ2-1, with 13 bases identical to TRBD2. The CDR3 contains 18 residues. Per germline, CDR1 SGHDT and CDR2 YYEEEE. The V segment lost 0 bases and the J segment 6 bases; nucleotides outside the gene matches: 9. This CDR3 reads CASSLGLAGGGVSNEQFF. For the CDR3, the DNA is TGTGCCAGCAGCTTGGGACTAGCGGGAGGTGGGGTAAGCAATGAGCAGTTCTTC.

The CDR3 is CSARTSGSNEQFF. Written as DNA, the CDR3 is TGCAGCGCCAGAACTAGCGGCTCTAATGAGCAGTTCTTC. This sequence joins TRBV29-1 and TRBJ2-1; 8 nucleotides agree with TRBD2. V dropped 7 bases and J dropped 7; count of bases not matched to a gene: 9. Germline V CDR1 and CDR2: SQVTM, ANQGSEA. The CDR3 has 13 residues.

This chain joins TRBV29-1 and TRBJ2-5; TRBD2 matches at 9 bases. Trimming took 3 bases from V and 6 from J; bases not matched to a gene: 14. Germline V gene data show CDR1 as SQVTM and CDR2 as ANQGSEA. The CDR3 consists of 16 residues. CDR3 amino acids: CSVEASGTDGIKTQYF. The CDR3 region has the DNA TGCAGCGTTGAGGCTAGCGGGACCGACGGCATAAAGACCCAGTACTTC.

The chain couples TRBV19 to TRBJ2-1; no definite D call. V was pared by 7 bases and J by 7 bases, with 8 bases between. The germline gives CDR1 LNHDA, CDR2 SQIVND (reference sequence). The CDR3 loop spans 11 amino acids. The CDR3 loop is CASKSNNEQFF. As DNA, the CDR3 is TGTGCCAGTAAATCCAATAATGAGCAGTTCTTC.

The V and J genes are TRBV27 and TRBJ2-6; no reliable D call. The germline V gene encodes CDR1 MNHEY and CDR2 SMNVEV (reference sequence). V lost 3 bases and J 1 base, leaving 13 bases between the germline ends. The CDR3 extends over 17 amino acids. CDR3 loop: CASSFRIDNSGANVLTF. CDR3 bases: TGTGCCAGCAGTTTTAGAATTGACAATTCTGGGGCCAACGTCCTGACTTTC.

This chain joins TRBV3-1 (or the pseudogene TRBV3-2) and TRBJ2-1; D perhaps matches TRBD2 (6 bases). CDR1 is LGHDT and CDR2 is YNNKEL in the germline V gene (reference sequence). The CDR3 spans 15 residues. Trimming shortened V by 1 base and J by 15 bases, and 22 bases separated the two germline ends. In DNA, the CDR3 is TGTGCCAGCAGCCAAGCTGGTAGCGGCCCCACCGGCCTGTTCTTC. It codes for CASSQAGSGPTGLFF.

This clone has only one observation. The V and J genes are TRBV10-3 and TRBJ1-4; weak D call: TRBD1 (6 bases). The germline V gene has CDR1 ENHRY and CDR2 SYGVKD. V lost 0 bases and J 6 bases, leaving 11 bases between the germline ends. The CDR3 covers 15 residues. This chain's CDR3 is CAISESRGPDEKLFF. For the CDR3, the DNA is TGTGCCATCAGTGAGTCGCGGGGGCCGGATGAAAAACTGTTTTTT.

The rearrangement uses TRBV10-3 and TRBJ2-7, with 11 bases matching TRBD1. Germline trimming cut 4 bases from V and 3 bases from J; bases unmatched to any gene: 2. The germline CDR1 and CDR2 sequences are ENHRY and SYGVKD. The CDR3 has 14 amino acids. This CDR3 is CAISGGTGGYEQYF. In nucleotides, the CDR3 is TGTGCCATCAGTGGTGGGACAGGGGGCTACGAGCAGTACTTC.

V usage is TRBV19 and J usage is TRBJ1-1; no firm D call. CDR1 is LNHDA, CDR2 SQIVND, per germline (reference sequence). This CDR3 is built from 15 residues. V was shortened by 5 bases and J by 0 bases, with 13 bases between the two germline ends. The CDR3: CASSPAGSMNTEAFF. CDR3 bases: TGTGCCAGTAGTCCGGCGGGATCAATGAACACTGAAGCTTTCTTT. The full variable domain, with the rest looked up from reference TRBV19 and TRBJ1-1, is DGGITQSPKYLFRKEGQNVTLSCEQNLNHDAMYWYRQDPGQGLRLIYYSQIVNDFQKGDIAEGYSVSREKKESFPLTVTSAQKNPTAFYLCASSPAGSMNTEAFFGQGTRLTVV.

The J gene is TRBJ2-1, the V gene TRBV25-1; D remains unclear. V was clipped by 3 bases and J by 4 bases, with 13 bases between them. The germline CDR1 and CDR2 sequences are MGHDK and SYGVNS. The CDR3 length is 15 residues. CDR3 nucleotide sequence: TGTGCCAGCAGTGATCCTGCAGGAAGTTACAATGAGCAGTTCTTC. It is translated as CASSDPAGSYNEQFF.

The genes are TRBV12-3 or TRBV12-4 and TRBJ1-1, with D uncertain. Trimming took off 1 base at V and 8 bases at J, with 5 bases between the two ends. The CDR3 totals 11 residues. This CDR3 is CASSLGREAFF. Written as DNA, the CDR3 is TGTGCCAGCAGTTTAGGCCGGGAAGCTTTCTTT.

Written as DNA, the CDR3 is TGTGCCAGCAGCGTGGCCGGCAGCGGGGTACAAGAGACCCAGTACTTC. It translates to CASSVAGSGVQETQYF. The gene calls are TRBV9 and TRBJ2-5, with 7 bases lining up with TRBD2. Germline V gene lookup returns CDR1 SGDLS and CDR2 YYNGEE. CDR3 length equals 16 residues. With V trimmed by 2 bases and J by 2 bases, 9 bases remained unmatched. The entire variable domain, with the rest obtained from reference TRBV9 and TRBJ2-5, is as follows: DSGVTQTPKHLITATGQRVTLRCSPRSGDLSVYWYQQSLDQGLQFLIQYYNGEERAKGNILERFSAQQFPDLHSELNLSSLELGDSALYFCASSVAGSGVQETQYFGPGTRLLVL.